These T cell receptor beta chains were read from a single sample in a study of shared clonotypes between healthy human individuals. Profiled with immunoSEQ multiplex PCR; TCRdb holds only in-frame clones, not every one. The sample records roughly 1,800,000 clones, less than 95% being singletons. Input material: naive CD8+ T cells sorted from blood. The receptors shown here come from a young man in good health. The CDR3 runs from the conserved cysteine through the conserved F or W. Fields, in order: clone size, J gene, V gene, D gene, CDR3 DNA, CDR3 protein. A D gene is named only where the DNA matches it firmly. Rows may omit the clone size; those that give it use once, few, many or a size class.

size: -
J: TRBJ1-2
V: TRBV15
D: -
DNA: TGTGCCACCAGCAGAGATCTCTCCTTAGGCCAAGGCTACACCTTC
CDR3: CATSRDLSLGQGYTF

size: once
J: TRBJ1-1
V: TRBV12-5
D: -
DNA: TGTGCTAGTGGTTCGGCAGGGAACACTGAAGCTTTCTTT
CDR3: CASGSAGNTEAFF

size: -
J: TRBJ2-3
V: TRBV15
D: TRBD1
DNA: TGTGCCACCAGCAGCTTCACGGGACAGGGGTTCACAGATACGCAGTATTTT
CDR3: CATSSFTGQGFTDTQYF

size: -
J: TRBJ2-7
V: TRBV9
D: -
DNA: TGTGCCAGCAGCGTAGCGGGAGAATCCTACGAGCAGTACTTC
CDR3: CASSVAGESYEQYF

size: -
J: TRBJ2-5
V: TRBV30
D: TRBD1
DNA: TGTGCCTGGAGTGTAGGGACAGGGGGAGAGACCCAGTACTTC
CDR3: CAWSVGTGGETQYF

size: once
J: TRBJ1-1
V: TRBV11-2
D: -
DNA: TGCGCCAGCAGCTTGGCTGGTGGATTGAACACTGAAGCTTTCTTT
CDR3: CASSLAGGLNTEAFF

size: -
J: TRBJ2-3
V: TRBV28
D: TRBD1
DNA: TGTGCCAGCAGTTTAAAGGGGACAGGCATGGCAGATACGCAGTATTTT
CDR3: CASSLKGTGMADTQYF

size: -
J: TRBJ1-6
V: TRBV2
D: -
DNA: TGTGCCAGCAGTGGGACGCCGAGCTCCTATAATTCACCCCTCCACTTT
CDR3: CASSGTPSSYNSPLHF

size: -
J: TRBJ2-3
V: TRBV6-5
D: TRBD1
DNA: TGTGCCAGCAGTTATCTACAGGGGGCAGATACGCAGTATTTT
CDR3: CASSYLQGADTQYF

size: -
J: TRBJ2-1
V: TRBV6-6
D: -
DNA: TGTGCCAGCAGTTATAGATCAAGCTCCTACAATGAGCAGTTCTTC
CDR3: CASSYRSSSYNEQFF